Reported below is one T cell receptor (beta chain). These data are taken from a study of T cell responses to AZD1222 COVID-19 vaccine. Using immunoSEQ multiplex PCR, the repertoire was profiled, and TCRdb retains in-frame clones only, with some absent. The sample has about 100,000 clones, 85% to 95% seen once; the top ten hold 1.5% to 2%. Trimming took off 0 bases at V and 1 base at J, with 6 bases between the two ends. The CDR3 extends over 14 amino acids. The germline V gene encodes CDR1 KGHSY and CDR2 FQNENV. The V and J genes are TRBV16 and TRBJ2-5; D is unclear. The source is an adult in good health. This material consisted of peripheral blood, taken on day 0 of AZD1222 vaccination. This chain's CDR3 is CASSQSNSQETQYF. Written as DNA, the CDR3 is TGTGCCAGCAGCCAATCGAATAGCCAAGAGACCCAGTACTTC.